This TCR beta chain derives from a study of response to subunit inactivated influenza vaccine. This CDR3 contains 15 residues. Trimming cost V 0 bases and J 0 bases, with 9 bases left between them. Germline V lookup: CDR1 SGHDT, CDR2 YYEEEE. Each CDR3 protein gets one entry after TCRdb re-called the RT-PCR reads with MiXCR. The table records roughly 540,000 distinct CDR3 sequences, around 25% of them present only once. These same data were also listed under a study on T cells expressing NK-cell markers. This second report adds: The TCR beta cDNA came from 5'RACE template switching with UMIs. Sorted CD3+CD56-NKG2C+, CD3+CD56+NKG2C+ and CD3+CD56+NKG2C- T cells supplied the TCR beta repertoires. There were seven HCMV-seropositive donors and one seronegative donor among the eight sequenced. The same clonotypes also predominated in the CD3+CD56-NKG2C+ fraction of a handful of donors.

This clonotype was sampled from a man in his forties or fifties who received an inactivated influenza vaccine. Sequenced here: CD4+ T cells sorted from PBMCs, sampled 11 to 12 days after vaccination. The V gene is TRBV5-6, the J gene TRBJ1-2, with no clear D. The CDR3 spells CASSLVAGTNYGYTF. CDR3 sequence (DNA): TGTGCCAGCAGCTTGGTGGCAGGAACTAACTATGGCTACACCTTC.